One sample yielded the 10 T cell receptor beta chains listed below, sequenced in a study of T cell responses to AZD1222 COVID-19 vaccine. Measured with immunoSEQ multiplex PCR; TCRdb has only the in-frame clones, and not every one. The sample records about 120,000 clones, approximately 90% being singletons. Sequences were derived from peripheral blood, sampled 28 days after the second AZD1222 dose. The receptors were gathered from an adult who received the AZD1222 COVID-19 vaccine.

This clone was recorded only once. V is TRBV12-3 or TRBV12-4 and J is TRBJ1-4; no clear D. CDR3 length equals 12 residues. The V and J ends lost 3 bases and 7 bases respectively, with 6 bases between them. The DNA for the CDR3 is TGTGCCAGCAGTTTGGATCGTGAAAAACTGTTTTTT. Translated: CASSLDREKLFF.

The CDR3 coding sequence is TGTGCCAGCAGTGACCGAGCCACTGGTGAGCAGTTCTTC. Translation: CASSDRATGEQFF. The V gene is TRBV6-4, the J gene TRBJ2-1; D call uncertain. Germline CDR1 is MRHNA and CDR2 is SNTAGT. V was pared by 2 bases and J by 9 bases, with 11 bases between. CDR3 length: 13 residues.

The chain links TRBV7-8 to TRBJ2-1; TRBD1 agrees at 7 bases. V lost 5 bases to trimming and J lost 2 bases; unmatched junction nucleotides: 9. Germline CDR1 SGHVS, CDR2 FQNEAQ. This CDR3 contains 16 residues. The CDR3 here is CASSGYRQGAYNEQFF. The CDR3, as DNA: TGTGCCAGCAGCGGATACAGACAGGGAGCCTACAATGAGCAGTTCTTC.

This clone was picked up a small number of times. J is TRBJ1-1 and V is TRBV5-4, with TRBD1 matching over 8 bases. CDR1 is SGHNT and CDR2 is YYREEE in the germline V gene (reference sequence). CDR3 size: 16 residues. The V gene end was trimmed by 4 bases and the J gene end by 1 base; junction bases not matched to a gene: 9. In nucleotides, the CDR3 is TGTGCCAGCAGCCGGGGACAGGCGACAACGAACACTGAAGCTTTCTTT. Translated: CASSRGQATTNTEAFF.

This clone was recorded once. The CDR3 nucleotides are TGTGCCAGCAGCCAACCGGGGGCGGGCACTGAAGCTTTCTTT. Translation: CASSQPGAGTEAFF. The J gene is TRBJ1-1, the V gene TRBV14; the D gene is possibly TRBD1 (6 bases). The V gene lost 2 bases and the J gene lost 4 bases, with 11 bases spanning the gap. This CDR3 has 14 residues. Germline V lookup: CDR1 SGHDN, CDR2 FVKESK.

The V call is TRBV5-6, the J call TRBJ2-5; 10 bases are a match to TRBD2. The V and J ends lost 0 bases and 2 bases, in that order; junction bases with no gene match: 7. CDR1 SGHDT and CDR2 YYEEEE come from the germline V gene. There are 17 residues in the CDR3. CDR3 sequence reads: CASSLELAGIEQETQYF. CDR3 coding DNA: TGTGCCAGCAGCTTGGAACTAGCGGGGATTGAGCAAGAGACCCAGTACTTC.

This clone showed up just once. The CDR3 DNA follows: TGCGCCAGCAGCTTAAATCCCGGACAGAATGAAAAACTGTTTTTT. Encoded protein: CASSLNPGQNEKLFF. The chain links TRBV5-1 to TRBJ1-4; D might be TRBD1 (6 bases). The CDR3 has 15 amino acids. Trimming took 2 bases from V and 5 from J, leaving 13 bases between them. CDR1 SGHRS and CDR2 YFSETQ come from the germline V gene.

The gene calls are TRBV28 and TRBJ1-6; no reliable D call. V was pared by 7 bases and J by 7 bases, with 17 bases between. The CDR3 spans 15 residues. The germline gives CDR1 MDHEN, CDR2 SYDVKM. The chain's CDR3 is CASTHSKGWNSPLHF. The CDR3 DNA is TGTGCCAGCACACATAGTAAGGGTTGGAATTCACCCCTCCACTTT.

V is TRBV7-9 and J is TRBJ2-1; 9 bases match TRBD1. The V gene's germline CDR1 is SEHNR and CDR2 FQNEAQ (reference sequence). V trimming: 4 bases; J trimming: 7 bases; junction bases outside the gene matches: 11. This CDR3 contains 16 residues. Here the CDR3 reads CASSSLRQGVGNEQFF. The DNA for the CDR3 is TGTGCCAGCAGCTCGCTCCGACAGGGGGTAGGTAATGAGCAGTTCTTC.

V is TRBV5-6 and J is TRBJ1-2, with TRBD1 as a possible D gene (5 bases). The CDR3 has 12 amino acids. Trimming took 0 bases from V and 10 from J, leaving 10 bases between them. Germline assignment: CDR1 SGHDT and CDR2 YYEEEE. In nucleotides, the CDR3 is TGTGCCAGCAGCTTGGAGCAGGGCGTCTACACCTTC. Protein product: CASSLEQGVYTF.